The 30 T cell receptor beta chains presented below share a single source sample, sequenced in a study of shared clonotypes between healthy human individuals. The method was immunoSEQ multiplex PCR; TCRdb's version includes in-frame clones alone and lacks a portion of them. This sample yields about 2.1 million clones, of which around 93% are seen a single time; 1.5% to 2% belongs to the top ten. Naive CD8 cells lacked CD45RO, underwent positive selection for CCR7 and left out terminally differentiated effector memory CD45RA+ cells. The sequenced material came from naive CD8+ T cells from PBMCs. These receptors were obtained from a man younger than 35 in good health. Some clones in this sample may be carry-over from other donors' samples.

The rearrangement links TRBV7-9 to TRBJ2-6, with D uncertain. Deletions cut 8 bases from V and 0 bases from J, with 14 bases between. The CDR3 totals 16 residues. From germline, CDR1 is SEHNR and CDR2 FQNEAQ (reference sequence). CDR3 bases: TGTGCCAGCCCCGGAGAGGTGAGCTCTGGGGCCAACGTCCTGACTTTC. Encoded protein: CASPGEVSSGANVLTF.

As for this clone: The identical CDR3 is also encoded by other nucleotide sequences in the sample. The V call is TRBV27, the J call TRBJ2-1; TRBD1 matches at 7 bases. This CDR3 has 14 amino acids. J gave up 6 bases and V 3 bases, and 5 bases lay outside the gene matches. Germline assignment: CDR1 MNHEY and CDR2 SMNVEV (reference sequence). This chain's CDR3 is CASSFIGGPNEQFF. The CDR3 DNA reads TGTGCCAGCAGTTTCATAGGGGGCCCCAATGAGCAGTTCTTC.

The chain has TRBV6-1 and TRBJ2-1, with TRBD2 matching 7 bases. CDR3 length: 15 residues. Germline V gene sequence: CDR1 MNHNS, CDR2 SASEGT. Losses at the gene ends were 7 bases for V and 0 bases for J; bases not matched to a gene: 6. In DNA form, the CDR3 reads TGTGCCAGCATGGGGACTATTCGCTCCTACAATGAGCAGTTCTTC. It encodes CASMGTIRSYNEQFF.

On this clone: Within the sample, other DNA sequences also encode this same CDR3. The CDR3 nucleotides are TGTGCCAGCAGCCAAGACAGGGGGCTAGGCGAGCAGTACTTC. Translation gives CASSQDRGLGEQYF. The chain employs TRBV4-2 and TRBJ2-7; 8 bases align to TRBD1. The length of the CDR3 is 14 residues. Trimming removed 0 bases from V and 6 bases from J; junction bases left unmatched: 4. The germline V gene has CDR1 LGHNA and CDR2 YNFKEQ.

The rearrangement joins TRBV27 to TRBJ2-7, with 10 bases identical to TRBD2. Germline values: CDR1 MNHEY, CDR2 SMNVEV (reference sequence). J lost 3 bases, V lost 5 bases, and 7 bases had no gene match. The CDR3 consists of 15 residues. CDR3 in DNA: TGTGCCAGCAGTAATCTAGCGGGAGAGAACTACGAGCAGTACTTC. It codes for CASSNLAGENYEQYF.

The rearrangement uses TRBV4-2 and TRBJ2-7; D is perhaps TRBD1 (5 bases). This CDR3 has 15 residues. V lost 1 base to trimming and J lost 3 bases, with 13 bases between them. Germline CDR1 and CDR2: LGHNA and YNFKEQ. The CDR3 nucleotides are TGTGCCAGCAGCCAAGGCCCAGACAGTTACTACGAGCAGTACTTC. This translates into CASSQGPDSYYEQYF.

The chain employs TRBV9 and TRBJ2-5; the D is unclear. V was trimmed by 4 bases and J by 1 base, leaving 26 bases between them. Per the germline V gene, CDR1 is SGDLS and CDR2 is YYNGEE. CDR3 length: 19 amino acids. The CDR3 region is CASSPIHGPRRPGQETQYF. CDR3 nucleotides: TGTGCCAGCAGCCCGATCCATGGACCCCGACGACCAGGCCAAGAGACCCAGTACTTC.

The CDR3 DNA reads TGTGCCAGCAGCCGTAGACTAGGGGTAGATAACTATGGCTACACCTTC. The encoded protein is CASSRRLGVDNYGYTF. The chain combines TRBV7-8 with TRBJ1-2; D may be TRBD1 (5 bases). Germline values: CDR1 SGHVS, CDR2 FQNEAQ. Trimming shortened V by 5 bases and J by 1 base, and 17 bases separated the two germline ends. This CDR3 spans 16 amino acids.

This clone was detected once. The gene calls are TRBV6-6 and TRBJ2-7; D may be TRBD2 (6 bases). This CDR3 spans 14 amino acids. Germline values: CDR1 MNHNY, CDR2 SVGAGI (reference sequence). V was cut by 6 bases and J by 3 bases, with 15 bases left in between. The chain's CDR3 is CASSFSGGNYEQYF. The CDR3 nucleotides read TGTGCCAGCAGCTTCTCCGGGGGAAACTACGAGCAGTACTTC.

This chain uses TRBV29-1 with TRBJ1-4; unclear D gene. V lost 7 bases to trimming and J lost 0 bases, with 9 bases between them. This CDR3 is 13 amino acids long. The germline V gene encodes CDR1 SQVTM and CDR2 ANQGSEA. The CDR3 is CSARIATNEKLFF. CDR3 nucleotide sequence: TGCAGCGCGCGGATTGCAACTAATGAAAAACTGTTTTTT.

This CDR3 is CASSSLTGGRLSNQPQHF. The CDR3 nucleotides are TGTGCCAGCAGCTCATTAACAGGGGGCAGATTGAGCAATCAGCCCCAGCATTTT. V and J are TRBV7-2 and TRBJ1-5; 9 bases align to TRBD1. This CDR3 has 18 residues. Per the germline V gene, CDR1 is SGHTA and CDR2 is FQGNSA. Germline trimming cut 4 bases from V and 1 base from J; bases unmatched to any gene: 11. The complete variable domain, with remaining parts taken from reference TRBV7-2 and TRBJ1-5, reads GAGVSQSPSNKVTEKGKDVELRCDPISGHTALYWYRQSLGQGLEFLIYFQGNSAPDKSGLPSDRFSAERTGGSVSTLTIQRTQQEDSAVYLCASSSLTGGRLSNQPQHFGDGTRLSIL.

The chain joins TRBV5-1 to TRBJ2-1; possibly TRBD1 for D (6 bases). Trimming stripped 0 bases from V and 1 base from J, with 8 bases between. Germline V gives CDR1 SGHRS, CDR2 YFSETQ. This CDR3 has 15 residues. The CDR3 protein is CASSLVQGSYNEQFF. The DNA of the CDR3 is TGCGCCAGCAGCTTGGTTCAGGGGTCCTACAATGAGCAGTTCTTC. Based on the CDR3 plus reference TRBV5-1 and TRBJ2-1, the full variable domain is KAGVTQTPRYLIKTRGQQVTLSCSPISGHRSVSWYQQTPGQGLQFLFEYFSETQRNKGNFPGRFSGRQFSNSRSEMNVSTLELGDSALYLCASSLVQGSYNEQFFGPGTRLTVL.

This clone was found a few times. The J gene is TRBJ1-1, the V gene TRBV11-2, with 7 bases aligning to TRBD1. V dropped 7 bases and J dropped 4; count of bases not matched to a gene: 6. Germline loops: CDR1 SGHAT, CDR2 FQNNGV. The CDR3 loop spans 13 amino acids. The CDR3 DNA is TGTGCCAGCAAAAACAGGGGAACCACTGAAGCTTTCTTT. This gives the protein CASKNRGTTEAFF.

The J gene is TRBJ1-5, the V gene TRBV28, with TRBD1 as a possible D gene (5 bases). This CDR3 has 11 amino acids. V shed 10 bases and J shed 9 bases, with 13 bases lying between them. The germline gives CDR1 MDHEN, CDR2 SYDVKM. The CDR3 DNA sequence: TGTGCCACCGGGGCGGCGGGGCCCCAGCATTTT. It yields the protein CATGAAGPQHF. Full variable domain (missing parts from reference TRBV28 and TRBJ1-5): DVKVTQSSRYLVKRTGEKVFLECVQDMDHENMFWYRQDPGLGLRLIYFSYDVKMKEKGDIPEGYSVSREKKERFSLILESASTNQTSMYLCATGAAGPQHFGDGTRLSIL.

In this sample, this clone turned up once. The chain carries TRBV7-9 and TRBJ2-1; D gene unclear. The CDR3 extends over 13 amino acids. The V end lost 0 bases, the J end lost 6 bases, and 6 bases lay between the germline ends. Looked up from germline, CDR1 is SEHNR and CDR2 is FQNEAQ (reference sequence). The CDR3 region is CASSLALVNEQFF. CDR3 nucleotides: TGTGCCAGCAGCTTAGCGTTGGTCAATGAGCAGTTCTTC.

On this clone itself: This sample also contains other DNA sequences that code for the same CDR3. The rearrangement links TRBV27 to TRBJ1-1; D is unresolved. Germline V gene lookup returns CDR1 MNHEY and CDR2 SMNVEV (reference sequence). CDR3 length: 11 residues. Trimming took off 6 bases at V and 5 bases at J, with 7 bases between the two ends. Here the CDR3 reads CASSAGTEAFF. The CDR3 coding sequence is TGTGCCAGCAGCGCGGGGACTGAAGCTTTCTTT.

The rearrangement uses TRBV7-9 and TRBJ1-3; TRBD1 matches 7 bases. Per the germline V gene, CDR1 is SEHNR and CDR2 is FQNEAQ (reference sequence). The CDR3 loop spans 13 amino acids. With V trimmed by 8 bases and J by 7 bases, 8 bases remained unmatched. CDR3 sequence: CASVTGIGNTIYF. The CDR3 bases are TGTGCCAGCGTGACAGGGATCGGGAACACCATATATTTT.

This chain links TRBV6-5 with TRBJ2-7; possibly TRBD1 or TRBD2 for D (7 bases each). Germline-derived CDR1 and CDR2 are MNHEY and SVGAGI. This CDR3 has 14 amino acids. With 5 bases removed from V and 5 bases from J, the gap between germline ends came to 16 bases. The CDR3 bases are TGTGCCAGCAGTCATAGACAGGGAGGGGACGAGCAGTACTTC. Translating it yields CASSHRQGGDEQYF.

The chain uses TRBV4-2 and TRBJ2-7, with 15 positions matching TRBD2. This CDR3 is 18 amino acids long. Losses at the gene ends were 3 bases for V and 6 bases for J; bases not matched to a gene: 12. From germline, CDR1 is LGHNA and CDR2 YNFKEQ. This CDR3 reads CASSHGLAGGPADFEQYF. Here the CDR3 DNA reads TGTGCCAGCAGCCACGGACTAGCGGGAGGGCCAGCTGACTTCGAGCAGTACTTC.

The chain recombines TRBV4-1 with TRBJ2-7; 11 nucleotides line up with TRBD2. The CDR3 is 17 residues long. V was clipped by 0 bases and J by 7 bases; unmatched bases: 11. Germline V lookup: CDR1 MGHRA, CDR2 YSYEKL. The CDR3 is CASSQDIAGGMSGEQYF. DNA of the CDR3: TGCGCCAGCAGCCAAGACATAGCGGGAGGGATGTCGGGTGAGCAGTACTTC.

Concerning this clone itself: This sample includes further DNA sequences coding for the same CDR3. The rearrangement uses TRBV7-9 and TRBJ2-7, with D perhaps TRBD2 (6 bases). Germline V lookup: CDR1 SEHNR, CDR2 FQNEAQ (reference sequence). There are 13 residues in the CDR3. Trimming cost V 0 bases and J 4 bases, with 7 bases left between them. DNA of the CDR3: TGTGCCAGCAGCTTAGCAGGGACTTACGAGCAGTACTTC. Amino acid sequence: CASSLAGTYEQYF. The full variable domain, rest sourced from reference TRBV7-9 and TRBJ2-7, is DTGVSQNPRHKITKRGQNVTFRCDPISEHNRLYWYRQTLGQGPEFLTYFQNEAQLEKSRLLSDRFSAERPKGSFSTLEIQRTEQGDSAMYLCASSLAGTYEQYFGPGTRLTVT.

Of note for this clone: Within the sample, other DNA sequences also encode this same CDR3. This chain joins TRBV7-6 and TRBJ2-1; the D gene is possibly TRBD2 (5 bases). The CDR3 covers 14 residues. Germline CDR1 and CDR2: SGHVS and FNYEAQ. Trimming cost V 2 bases and J 4 bases, with 9 bases left between them. CDR3 sequence: CASSLSGAYNEQFF. CDR3 DNA sequence: TGTGCCAGCAGCTTAAGCGGAGCGTACAATGAGCAGTTCTTC.

The rearrangement uses TRBV27 and TRBJ2-2, with TRBD2 matching 12 bases. V lost 7 bases to trimming and J lost 4 bases; unmatched junction nucleotides: 7. Germline assignment: CDR1 MNHEY and CDR2 SMNVEV (reference sequence). The CDR3 loop spans 16 amino acids. The CDR3 is CASTGLAGWGTGELFF. In DNA, the CDR3 is TGTGCCAGCACTGGACTAGCGGGATGGGGCACCGGGGAGCTGTTTTTT.

In this sample, this clone turned up once. The chain couples TRBV4-1 to TRBJ2-6, with D possibly matching TRBD2 (7 bases). With 4 bases removed from V and 0 bases from J, the gap between germline ends came to 16 bases. Germline values: CDR1 MGHRA, CDR2 YSYEKL. The CDR3 consists of 18 residues. CDR3 amino acids: CASSPQRGQYSGANVLTF. DNA for the CDR3: TGCGCCAGCAGCCCGCAGCGGGGACAATACTCTGGGGCCAACGTCCTGACTTTC.

This sequence joins TRBV7-3 and TRBJ2-7; either TRBD1 or TRBD2 may supply D (5 bases each). Looked up from germline, CDR1 is SGHTA and CDR2 is FQGTGA. This CDR3 region has 14 residues. V was clipped by 5 bases and J by 0 bases, with 11 bases between them. The CDR3 nucleotides read TGTGCCAGCAGCCAACCGGGGACCTCCTACGAGCAGTACTTC. Encoded protein: CASSQPGTSYEQYF.

The V call is TRBV27, the J call TRBJ2-3, with D unclear. This CDR3 has 16 residues. Germline V gene data show CDR1 as MNHEY and CDR2 as SMNVEV (reference sequence). Trimming cost V 6 bases and J 0 bases, with 16 bases left between them. CDR3 region: CASRGLFGLSTDTQYF. Written as DNA, the CDR3 is TGTGCCAGCAGGGGCCTATTTGGGCTAAGCACAGATACGCAGTATTTT.

The chain links TRBV7-2 to TRBJ2-7, with D possibly called TRBD1 or TRBD2 (5 bases each). This CDR3 is 15 amino acids long. The germline CDR1 and CDR2 sequences are SGHTA and FQGNSA. Trimming took off 3 bases at V and 7 bases at J, with 19 bases between the two ends. The CDR3 region is CASSFSRNPWGEQYF. CDR3 sequence (DNA): TGTGCCAGCAGCTTCTCGCGGAACCCCTGGGGGGAGCAGTACTTC.

The rearrangement links TRBV13 to TRBJ2-7; D uncertain. The CDR3 is made up of 13 amino acids. Per the germline V gene, CDR1 is PRHDT and CDR2 is FYEKMQ (reference sequence). Trimming pared 6 bases from V and 2 bases from J, leaving 11 bases between. The chain's CDR3 is CASSPRSTYEQYF. The CDR3 coding sequence is TGTGCCAGCAGTCCAAGGAGTACCTACGAGCAGTACTTC.

J is TRBJ2-5 and V is TRBV27, with 7 bases identical to TRBD1. J lost 3 bases, V lost 5 bases, and 3 bases had no gene match. CDR1 is MNHEY, CDR2 SMNVEV, per germline (reference sequence). The CDR3 contains 13 residues. The CDR3 coding sequence is TGTGCCAGCAGTCCTGACAGGGAAGAGACCCAGTACTTC. This gives the protein CASSPDREETQYF.

The chain employs TRBV19 and TRBJ2-1, with D hard to call. The CDR3 sequence is 13 residues long. V lost 10 bases and J lost 2, with 12 bases in between. The V gene's germline CDR1 is LNHDA and CDR2 SQIVND (reference sequence). CDR3 amino acids: CATMPSAYNEQFF. The DNA for the CDR3 is TGTGCCACCATGCCCTCCGCCTACAATGAGCAGTTCTTC. Complete variable domain (other parts from reference TRBV19 and TRBJ2-1): DGGITQSPKYLFRKEGQNVTLSCEQNLNHDAMYWYRQDPGQGLRLIYYSQIVNDFQKGDIAEGYSVSREKKESFPLTVTSAQKNPTAFYLCATMPSAYNEQFFGPGTRLTVL.